These 2 T cell receptor beta chains originate from one sample sequenced in a study of blood T cell repertoires in COVID-19. The repertoire was sequenced with immunoSEQ multiplex PCR; TCRdb's copy has only in-frame clones and lacks some. This sample yields around 120,000 clones, of which 80% to 90% are seen a single time; 32% belongs to the top ten. Sample: peripheral blood. These receptors originate from an elderly woman with acute or convalescent COVID-19.

This chain connects TRBV29-1 to TRBJ2-7; 7 bases match TRBD2. V shed 3 bases, J shed 2 bases, and the junction held 4 bases outside the gene matches. Germline CDR1 and CDR2: SQVTM and ANQGSEA. The CDR3 contains 13 residues. In DNA, the CDR3 is TGCAGCGTTGAGACTAGCCGACCCTACGAGCAGTACTTC. Translation gives CSVETSRPYEQYF.

The gene calls are TRBV19 and TRBJ1-1; TRBD1 agrees at 7 bases. Germline lookup yields CDR1 LNHDA and CDR2 SQIVND (reference sequence). V was pared by 4 bases and J by 5 bases, with 13 bases of the junction left unmatched. There are 16 residues in the CDR3. This chain's CDR3 is CASSKVIGGAGTEAFF. CDR3 DNA: TGTGCCAGTAGTAAAGTTATAGGGGGCGCGGGGACTGAAGCTTTCTTT.